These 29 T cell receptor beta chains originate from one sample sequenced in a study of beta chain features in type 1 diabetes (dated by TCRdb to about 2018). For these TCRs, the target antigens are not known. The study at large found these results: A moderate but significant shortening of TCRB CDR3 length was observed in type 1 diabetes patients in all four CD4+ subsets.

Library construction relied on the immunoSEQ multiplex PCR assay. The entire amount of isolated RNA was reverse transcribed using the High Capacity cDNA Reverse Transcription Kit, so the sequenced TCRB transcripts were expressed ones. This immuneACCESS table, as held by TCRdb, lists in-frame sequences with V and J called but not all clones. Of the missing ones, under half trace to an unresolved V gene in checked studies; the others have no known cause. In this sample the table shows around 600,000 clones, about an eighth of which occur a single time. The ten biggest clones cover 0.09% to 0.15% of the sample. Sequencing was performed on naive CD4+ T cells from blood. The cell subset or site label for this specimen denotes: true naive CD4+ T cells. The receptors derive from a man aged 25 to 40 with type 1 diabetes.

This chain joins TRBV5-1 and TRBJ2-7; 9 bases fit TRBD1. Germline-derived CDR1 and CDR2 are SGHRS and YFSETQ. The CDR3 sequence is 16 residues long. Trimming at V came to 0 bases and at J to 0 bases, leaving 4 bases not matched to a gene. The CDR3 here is CASSLARDRVSYEQYF. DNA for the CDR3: TGCGCCAGCAGCTTGGCCCGGGACAGGGTCTCCTACGAGCAGTACTTC.

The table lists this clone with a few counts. CDR3 sequence (DNA): TGTGCCAGTAGTGCGACAGGCGTACTAGCCAAAAACATTCAGTACTTC. It is translated as CASSATGVLAKNIQYF. The rearrangement joins TRBV19 to TRBJ2-4; D may be TRBD1 (6 bases). Germline values: CDR1 LNHDA, CDR2 SQIVND (reference sequence). The CDR3 extends over 16 amino acids. V lost 5 bases to trimming and J lost 0 bases, with 14 bases between them.

CDR3 loop: CASSSSQGPHEQYF. CDR3 sequence (DNA): TGTGCCAGCAGCTCGAGTCAGGGTCCCCACGAGCAGTACTTC. V is TRBV11-2 and J is TRBJ2-7; maybe TRBD1 (5 bases). V lost 4 bases to trimming and J lost 5 bases, with 15 bases between them. The CDR3 runs 14 residues. The germline V gene has CDR1 SGHAT and CDR2 FQNNGV.

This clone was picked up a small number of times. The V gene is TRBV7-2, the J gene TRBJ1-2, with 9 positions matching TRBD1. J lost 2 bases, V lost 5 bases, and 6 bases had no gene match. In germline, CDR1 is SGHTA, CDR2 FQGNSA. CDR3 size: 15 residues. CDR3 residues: CASSHGTGLNYGYTF. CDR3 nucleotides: TGTGCCAGCAGCCATGGGACAGGGTTGAACTATGGCTACACCTTC.

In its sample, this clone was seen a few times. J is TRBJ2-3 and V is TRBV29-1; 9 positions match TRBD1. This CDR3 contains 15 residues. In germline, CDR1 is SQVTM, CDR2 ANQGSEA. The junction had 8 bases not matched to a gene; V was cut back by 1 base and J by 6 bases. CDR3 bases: TGCAGCGTTGAAGCGACAGGGGGTGGTTCGGATACGCAGTATTTT. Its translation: CSVEATGGGSDTQYF.

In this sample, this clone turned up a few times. CDR3 coding DNA: TGTGCCAGCAGCTTGCAGGAGAACACCGGGGAGCTGTTTTTT. It is translated as CASSLQENTGELFF. This chain joins TRBV7-2 and TRBJ2-2; D is uncertain. V lost 3 bases and J 1 base, leaving 6 bases between the germline ends. Germline lookup yields CDR1 SGHTA and CDR2 FQGNSA. The CDR3 loop spans 14 amino acids.

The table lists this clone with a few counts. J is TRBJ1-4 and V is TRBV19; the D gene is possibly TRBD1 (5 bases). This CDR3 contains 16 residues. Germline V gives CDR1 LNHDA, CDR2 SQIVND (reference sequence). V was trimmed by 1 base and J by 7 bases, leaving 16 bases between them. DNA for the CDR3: TGTGCCAGTAGTATAGGGACACAGTTTTTTTCTGAAAAACTGTTTTTT. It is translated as CASSIGTQFFSEKLFF.

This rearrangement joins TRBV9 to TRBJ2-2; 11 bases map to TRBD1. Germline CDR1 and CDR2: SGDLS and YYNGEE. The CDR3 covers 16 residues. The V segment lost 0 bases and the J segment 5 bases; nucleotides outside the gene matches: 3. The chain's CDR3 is CASSVGTGGATGELFF. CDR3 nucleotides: TGTGCCAGCAGCGTAGGGACAGGGGGCGCGACCGGGGAGCTGTTTTTT. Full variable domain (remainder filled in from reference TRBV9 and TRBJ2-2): DSGVTQTPKHLITATGQRVTLRCSPRSGDLSVYWYQQSLDQGLQFLIQYYNGEERAKGNILERFSAQQFPDLHSELNLSSLELGDSALYFCASSVGTGGATGELFFGEGSRLTVL.

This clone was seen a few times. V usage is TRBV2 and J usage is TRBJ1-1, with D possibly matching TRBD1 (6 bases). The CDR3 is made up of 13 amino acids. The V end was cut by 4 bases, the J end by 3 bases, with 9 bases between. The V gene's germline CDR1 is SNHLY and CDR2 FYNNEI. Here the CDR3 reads CASSGEGDTEAFF. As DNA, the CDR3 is TGTGCCAGCAGTGGGGAGGGGGACACTGAAGCTTTCTTT. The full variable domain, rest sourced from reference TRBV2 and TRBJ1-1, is EPEVTQTPSHQVTQMGQEVILRCVPISNHLYFYWYRQILGQKVEFLVSFYNNEISEKSEIFDDQFSVERPDGSNFTLKIRSTKLEDSAMYFCASSGEGDTEAFFGQGTRLTVV.

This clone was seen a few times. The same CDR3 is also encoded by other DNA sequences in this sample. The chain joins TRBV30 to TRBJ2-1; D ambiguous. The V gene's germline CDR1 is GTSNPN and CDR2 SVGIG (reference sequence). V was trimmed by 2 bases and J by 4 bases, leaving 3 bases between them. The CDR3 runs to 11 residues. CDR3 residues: CAWSRYNEQFF. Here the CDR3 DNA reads TGTGCCTGGAGTAGATACAATGAGCAGTTCTTC.

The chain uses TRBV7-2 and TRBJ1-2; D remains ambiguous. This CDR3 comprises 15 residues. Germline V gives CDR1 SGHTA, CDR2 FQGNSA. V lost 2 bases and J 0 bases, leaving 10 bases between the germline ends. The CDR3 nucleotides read TGTGCCAGCAGCTTATCCGCTGGGGCTAACTATGGCTACACCTTC. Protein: CASSLSAGANYGYTF.

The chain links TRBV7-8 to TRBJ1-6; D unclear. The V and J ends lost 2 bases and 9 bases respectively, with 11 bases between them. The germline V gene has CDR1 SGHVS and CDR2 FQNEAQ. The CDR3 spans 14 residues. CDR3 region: CASSLYLEGSPLHF. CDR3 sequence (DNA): TGTGCCAGCAGCTTATATCTGGAGGGTTCACCCCTCCACTTT.

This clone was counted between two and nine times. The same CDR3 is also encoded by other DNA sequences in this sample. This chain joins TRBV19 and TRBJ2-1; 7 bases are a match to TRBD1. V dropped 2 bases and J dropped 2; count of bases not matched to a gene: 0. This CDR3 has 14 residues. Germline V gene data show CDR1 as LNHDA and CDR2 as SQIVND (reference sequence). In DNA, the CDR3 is TGTGCCAGTAGTATACAGGGGGCCTACAATGAGCAGTTCTTC. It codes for CASSIQGAYNEQFF.

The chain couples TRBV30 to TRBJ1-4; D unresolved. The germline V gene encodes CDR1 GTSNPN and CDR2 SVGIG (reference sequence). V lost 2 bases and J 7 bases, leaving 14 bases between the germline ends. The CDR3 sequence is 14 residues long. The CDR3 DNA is TGTGCCTGGAGTCTAACGGGGAAAACTGAAAAACTGTTTTTT. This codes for CAWSLTGKTEKLFF.

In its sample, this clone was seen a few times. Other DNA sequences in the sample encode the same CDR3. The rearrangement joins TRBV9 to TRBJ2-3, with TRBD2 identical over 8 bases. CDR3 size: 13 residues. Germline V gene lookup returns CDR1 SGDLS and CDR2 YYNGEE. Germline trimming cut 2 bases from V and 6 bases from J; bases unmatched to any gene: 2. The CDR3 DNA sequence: TGTGCCAGCAGCGTCGCGGGGGGCGATACGCAGTATTTT. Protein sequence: CASSVAGGDTQYF.

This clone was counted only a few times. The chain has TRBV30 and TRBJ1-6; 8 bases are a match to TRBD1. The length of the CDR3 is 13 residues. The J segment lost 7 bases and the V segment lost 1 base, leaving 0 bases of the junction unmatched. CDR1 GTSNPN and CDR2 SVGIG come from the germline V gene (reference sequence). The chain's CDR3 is CAWSGQGNSPLHF. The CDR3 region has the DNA TGTGCCTGGAGTGGACAGGGGAATTCACCCCTCCACTTT.

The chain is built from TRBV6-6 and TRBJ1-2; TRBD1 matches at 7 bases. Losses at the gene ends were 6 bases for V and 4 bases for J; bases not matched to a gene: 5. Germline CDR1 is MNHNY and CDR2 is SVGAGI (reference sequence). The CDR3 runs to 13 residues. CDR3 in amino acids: CASRHRGGYGYTF. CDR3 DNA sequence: TGTGCCAGCAGACACAGGGGAGGCTATGGCTACACCTTC.

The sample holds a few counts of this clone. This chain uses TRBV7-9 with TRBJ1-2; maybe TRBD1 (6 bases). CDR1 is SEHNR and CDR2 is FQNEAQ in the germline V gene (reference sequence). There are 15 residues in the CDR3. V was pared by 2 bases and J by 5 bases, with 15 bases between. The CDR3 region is CASSLQTRGWYGYTF. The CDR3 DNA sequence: TGTGCCAGCAGCTTACAGACCAGGGGTTGGTATGGCTACACCTTC.

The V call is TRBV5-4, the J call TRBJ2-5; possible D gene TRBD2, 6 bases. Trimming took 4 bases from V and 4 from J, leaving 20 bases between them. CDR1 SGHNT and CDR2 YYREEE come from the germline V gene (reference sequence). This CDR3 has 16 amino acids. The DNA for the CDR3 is TGTGCCAGCAGCGGGACTCGGGACCCTAGGGGAGAGACCCAGTACTTC. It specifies CASSGTRDPRGETQYF.

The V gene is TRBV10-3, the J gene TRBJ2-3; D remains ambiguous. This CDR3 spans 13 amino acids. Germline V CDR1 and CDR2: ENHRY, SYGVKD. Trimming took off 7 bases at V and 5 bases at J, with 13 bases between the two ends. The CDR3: CAIMSEEGDTQYF. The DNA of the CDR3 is TGTGCCATCATGTCGGAAGAAGGAGATACGCAGTATTTT.

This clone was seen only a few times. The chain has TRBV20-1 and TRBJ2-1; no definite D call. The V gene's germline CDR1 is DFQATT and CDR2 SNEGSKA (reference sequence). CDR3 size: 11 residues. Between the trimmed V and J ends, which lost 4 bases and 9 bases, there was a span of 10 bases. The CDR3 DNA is TGCAGTGCTAATGGTAATGGTGAGCAGTTCTTC. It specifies CSANGNGEQFF.

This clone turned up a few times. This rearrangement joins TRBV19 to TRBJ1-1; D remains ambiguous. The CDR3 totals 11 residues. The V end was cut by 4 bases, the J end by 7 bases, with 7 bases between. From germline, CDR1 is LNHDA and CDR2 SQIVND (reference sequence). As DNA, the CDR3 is TGTGCCAGTAGTACCTATCTTGAAGCTTTCTTT. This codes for CASSTYLEAFF.

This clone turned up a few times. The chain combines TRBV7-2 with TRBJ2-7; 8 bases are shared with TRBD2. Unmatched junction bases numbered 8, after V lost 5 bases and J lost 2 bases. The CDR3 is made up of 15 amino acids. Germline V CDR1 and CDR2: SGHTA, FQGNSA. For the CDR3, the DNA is TGTGCCAGCAGCGCCCAGCGGGGGCCCACCTACGAGCAGTACTTC. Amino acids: CASSAQRGPTYEQYF.

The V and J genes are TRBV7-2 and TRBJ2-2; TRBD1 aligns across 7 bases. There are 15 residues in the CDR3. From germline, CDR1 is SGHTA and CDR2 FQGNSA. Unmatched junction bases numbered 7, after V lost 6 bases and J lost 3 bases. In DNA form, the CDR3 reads TGTGCCAGCAGGGGAGACAGGGATTACACCGGGGAGCTGTTTTTT. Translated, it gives CASRGDRDYTGELFF.

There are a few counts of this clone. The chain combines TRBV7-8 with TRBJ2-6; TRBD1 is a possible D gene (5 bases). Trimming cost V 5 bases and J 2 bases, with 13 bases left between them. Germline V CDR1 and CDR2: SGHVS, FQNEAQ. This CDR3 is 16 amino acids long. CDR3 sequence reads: CASSRRQSAGANVLTF. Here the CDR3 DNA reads TGTGCCAGCAGCCGTCGACAGTCTGCTGGGGCCAACGTCCTGACTTTC.

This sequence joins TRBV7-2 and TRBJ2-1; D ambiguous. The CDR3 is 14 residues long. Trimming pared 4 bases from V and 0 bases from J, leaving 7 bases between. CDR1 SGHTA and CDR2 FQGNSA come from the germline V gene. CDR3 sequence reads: CASSSTYSYNEQFF. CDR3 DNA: TGTGCCAGCAGCTCGACATACTCCTACAATGAGCAGTTCTTC.

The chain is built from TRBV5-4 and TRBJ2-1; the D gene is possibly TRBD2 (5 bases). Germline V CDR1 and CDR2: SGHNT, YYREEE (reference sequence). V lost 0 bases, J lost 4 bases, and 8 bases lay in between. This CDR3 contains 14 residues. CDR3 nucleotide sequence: TGTGCCAGCAGCTTGGTGGGAGAATACAATGAGCAGTTCTTC. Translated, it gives CASSLVGEYNEQFF. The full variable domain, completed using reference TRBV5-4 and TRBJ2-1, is ETGVTQSPTHLIKTRGQQVTLRCSSQSGHNTVSWYQQALGQGPQFIFQYYREEENGRGNFPPRFSGLQFPNYSSELNVNALELDDSALYLCASSLVGEYNEQFFGPGTRLTVL.

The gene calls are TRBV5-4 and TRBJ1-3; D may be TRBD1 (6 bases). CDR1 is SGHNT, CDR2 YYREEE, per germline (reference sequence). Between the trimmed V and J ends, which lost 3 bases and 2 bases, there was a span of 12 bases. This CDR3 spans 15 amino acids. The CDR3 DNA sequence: TGTGCCAGCAGCTGGGGGGCGGGTACTGGAAACACCATATATTTT. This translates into CASSWGAGTGNTIYF. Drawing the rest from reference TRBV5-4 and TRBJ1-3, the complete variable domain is ETGVTQSPTHLIKTRGQQVTLRCSSQSGHNTVSWYQQALGQGPQFIFQYYREEENGRGNFPPRFSGLQFPNYSSELNVNALELDDSALYLCASSWGAGTGNTIYFGEGSWLTVV.

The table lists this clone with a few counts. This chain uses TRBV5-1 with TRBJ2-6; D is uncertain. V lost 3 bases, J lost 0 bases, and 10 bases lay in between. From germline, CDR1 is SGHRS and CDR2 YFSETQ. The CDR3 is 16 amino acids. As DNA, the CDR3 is TGCGCCAGCAGCTCGAGACCGAACTCTGGGGCCAACGTCCTGACTTTC. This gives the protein CASSSRPNSGANVLTF.